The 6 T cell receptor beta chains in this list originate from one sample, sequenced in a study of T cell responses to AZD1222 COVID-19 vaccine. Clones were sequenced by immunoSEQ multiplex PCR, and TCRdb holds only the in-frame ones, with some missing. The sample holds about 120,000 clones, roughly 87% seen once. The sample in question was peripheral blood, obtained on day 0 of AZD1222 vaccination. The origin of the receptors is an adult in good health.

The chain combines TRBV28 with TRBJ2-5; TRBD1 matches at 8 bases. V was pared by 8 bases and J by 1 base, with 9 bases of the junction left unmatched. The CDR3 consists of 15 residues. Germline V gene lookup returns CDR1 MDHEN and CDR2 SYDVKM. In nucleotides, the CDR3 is TGTGCCAGCCCCCCCACAGGGGGAATCCAAGAGACCCAGTACTTC. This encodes CASPPTGGIQETQYF.

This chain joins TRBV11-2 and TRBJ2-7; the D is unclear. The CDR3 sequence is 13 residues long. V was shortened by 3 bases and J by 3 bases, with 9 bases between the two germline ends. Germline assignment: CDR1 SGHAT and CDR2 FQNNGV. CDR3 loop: CASSLGRNYEQYF. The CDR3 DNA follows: TGTGCCAGCAGCTTGGGCAGGAACTACGAGCAGTACTTC.

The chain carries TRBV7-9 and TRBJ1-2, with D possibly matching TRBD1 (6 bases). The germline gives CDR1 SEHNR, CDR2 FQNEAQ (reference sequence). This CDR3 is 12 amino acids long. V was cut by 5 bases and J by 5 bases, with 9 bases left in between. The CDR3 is CASSLDRYGYTF. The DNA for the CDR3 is TGTGCCAGCAGCCTGGACAGATATGGCTACACCTTC.

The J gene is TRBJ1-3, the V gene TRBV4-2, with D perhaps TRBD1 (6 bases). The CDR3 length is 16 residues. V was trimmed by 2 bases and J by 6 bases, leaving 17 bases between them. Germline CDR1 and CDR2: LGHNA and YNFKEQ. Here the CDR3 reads CASSQSGQFLKNTIYF. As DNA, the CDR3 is TGTGCCAGCAGCCAAAGCGGACAGTTTCTGAAAAACACCATATATTTT.

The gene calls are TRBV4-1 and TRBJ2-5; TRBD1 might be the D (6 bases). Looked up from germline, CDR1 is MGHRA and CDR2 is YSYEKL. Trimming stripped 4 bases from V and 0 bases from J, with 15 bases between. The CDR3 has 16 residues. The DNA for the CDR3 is TGCGCCAGCAGCCCCTACCCCGACAGGTACCAAGAGACCCAGTACTTC. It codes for CASSPYPDRYQETQYF.

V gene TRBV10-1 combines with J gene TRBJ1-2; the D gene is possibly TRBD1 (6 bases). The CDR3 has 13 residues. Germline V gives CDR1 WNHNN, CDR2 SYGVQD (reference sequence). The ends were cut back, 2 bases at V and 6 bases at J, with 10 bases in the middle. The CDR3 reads CASSEGGLDGYTF. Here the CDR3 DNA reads TGCGCCAGCAGTGAGGGGGGGCTAGATGGCTACACCTTC.